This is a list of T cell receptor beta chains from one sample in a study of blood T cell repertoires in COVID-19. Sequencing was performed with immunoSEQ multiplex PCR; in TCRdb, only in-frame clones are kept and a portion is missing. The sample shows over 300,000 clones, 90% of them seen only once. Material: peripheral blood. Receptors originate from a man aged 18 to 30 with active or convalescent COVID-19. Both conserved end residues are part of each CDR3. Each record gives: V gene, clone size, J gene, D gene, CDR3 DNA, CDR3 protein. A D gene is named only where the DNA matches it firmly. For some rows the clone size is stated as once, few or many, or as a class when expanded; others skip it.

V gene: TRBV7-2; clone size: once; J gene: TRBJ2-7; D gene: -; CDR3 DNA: TGTGCCAGCAGTACAAAATACGAGCAGTACTTC; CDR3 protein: CASSTKYEQYF
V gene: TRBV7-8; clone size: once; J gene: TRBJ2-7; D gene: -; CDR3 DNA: TGTGCCAGCAGCGTGCACAGGGATATCTCCTACGAGCAGTACTTC; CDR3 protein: CASSVHRDISYEQYF
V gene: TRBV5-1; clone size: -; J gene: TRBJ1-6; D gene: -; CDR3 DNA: TGCGCCAGCAGCTCTGACAGACCGAGCTCCTATAATTCACCCCTCCACTTT; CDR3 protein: CASSSDRPSSYNSPLHF
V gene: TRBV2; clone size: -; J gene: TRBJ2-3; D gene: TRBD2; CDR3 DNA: TGTGCCAGCAGCACACTAGCGGGAAATGGAGATACGCAGTATTTT; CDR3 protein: CASSTLAGNGDTQYF
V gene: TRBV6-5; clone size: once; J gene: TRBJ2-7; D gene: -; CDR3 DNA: TGTGCCAGCAGTCAGACAGGTACCGGGCAGTACTTC; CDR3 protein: CASSQTGTGQYF
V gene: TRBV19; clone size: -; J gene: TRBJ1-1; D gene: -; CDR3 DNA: TGTGCCAGTATGATCGCCTCGTCCAGGGTTGACACTGAAGCTTTCTTT; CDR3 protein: CASMIASSRVDTEAFF
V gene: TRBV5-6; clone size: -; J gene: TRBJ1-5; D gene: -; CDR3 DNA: TGTGCCAGCAGCTTATCAATAGCAGACCTTAGCAATCAGCCCCAGCATTTT; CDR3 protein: CASSLSIADLSNQPQHF
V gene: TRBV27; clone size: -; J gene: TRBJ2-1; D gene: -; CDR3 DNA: TGTGCCAGCAGTTTACGGTCCTACAATGAGCAGTTCTTC; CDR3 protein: CASSLRSYNEQFF
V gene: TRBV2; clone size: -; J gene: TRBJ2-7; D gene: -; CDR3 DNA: TGTGCCAGCAGTGAATTTCTTTACGAGCAGTACTTC; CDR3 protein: CASSEFLYEQYF
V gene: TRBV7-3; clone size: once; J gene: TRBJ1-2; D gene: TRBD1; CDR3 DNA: TGTGCCAGCAGCACTGGACAGGGCACCCACTATGGCTACACCTTC; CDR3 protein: CASSTGQGTHYGYTF
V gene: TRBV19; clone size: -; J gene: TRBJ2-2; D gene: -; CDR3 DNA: TGTGCCAGTAAATTCGGGGGTTCCACCGGGGAGCTGTTTTTT; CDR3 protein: CASKFGGSTGELFF
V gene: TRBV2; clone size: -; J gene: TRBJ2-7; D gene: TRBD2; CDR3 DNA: TGTGCCAGCAGTGAAGCGCCTAGCGGGATGAGCTCCTACGAGCAGTACTTC; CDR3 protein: CASSEAPSGMSSYEQYF
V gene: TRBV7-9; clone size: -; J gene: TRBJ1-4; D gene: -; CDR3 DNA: TGTGCCAGCAGCCCAGGATTTAATGAAAAACTGTTTTTT; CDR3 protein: CASSPGFNEKLFF
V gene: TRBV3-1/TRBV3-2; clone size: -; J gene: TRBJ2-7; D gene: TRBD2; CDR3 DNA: TGTGCCAGCAGCCACGGACTAGCGGTCTCCTACGAGCAGTACTTC; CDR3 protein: CASSHGLAVSYEQYF
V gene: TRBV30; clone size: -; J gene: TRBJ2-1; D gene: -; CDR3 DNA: TGTGCCTGGGGGGAGCATATATATTACAATGAGCAGTTCTTC; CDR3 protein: CAWGEHIYYNEQFF
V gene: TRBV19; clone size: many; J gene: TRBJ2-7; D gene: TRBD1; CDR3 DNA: TGTGCCAGTAGCGACAGGGGGCTCGCCTACGAGCAGTACTTC; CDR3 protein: CASSDRGLAYEQYF
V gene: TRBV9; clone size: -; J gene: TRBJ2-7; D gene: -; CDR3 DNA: TGTGCCAGCGGGGGCACTCGTCTCTACGAGCAGTACTTC; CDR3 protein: CASGGTRLYEQYF
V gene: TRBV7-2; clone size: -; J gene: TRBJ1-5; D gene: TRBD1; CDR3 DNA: TGTGCCAGCAGCTTCTGGACAGGGGACAGGCCCCAGCATTTT; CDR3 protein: CASSFWTGDRPQHF
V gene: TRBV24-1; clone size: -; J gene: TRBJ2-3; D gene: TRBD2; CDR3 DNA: TGTGCCACCAGTGGGGCTAGCGGGTATAGCACAGATACGCAGTATTTT; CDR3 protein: CATSGASGYSTDTQYF
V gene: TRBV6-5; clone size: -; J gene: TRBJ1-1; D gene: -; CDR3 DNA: TGTGCCAGCAGTCGACTAGGGTCGGCCCTAGAAGAAGCTTTCTTT; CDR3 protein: CASSRLGSALEEAFF
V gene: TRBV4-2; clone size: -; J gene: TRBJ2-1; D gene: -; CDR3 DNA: TGTGCCAGCAGCCAAACTACGGGCAGAGCGGGTGAGCAGTTCTTC; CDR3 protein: CASSQTTGRAGEQFF
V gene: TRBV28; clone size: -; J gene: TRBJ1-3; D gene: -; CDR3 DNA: TGTGCCAGCGGCTCCCCTGGAAACACCATATATTTT; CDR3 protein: CASGSPGNTIYF
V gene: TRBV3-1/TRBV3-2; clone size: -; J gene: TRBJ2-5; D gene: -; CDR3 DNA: TGTGCCAGCAGCCAAGTGATCCCGGGTAGAAAGGAGACCCAGTACTTC; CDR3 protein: CASSQVIPGRKETQYF
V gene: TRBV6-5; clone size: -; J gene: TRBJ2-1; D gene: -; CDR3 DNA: TGTGCCAGCAGTTACGCAGGGTGGAATGAGCAGTTCTTC; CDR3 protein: CASSYAGWNEQFF
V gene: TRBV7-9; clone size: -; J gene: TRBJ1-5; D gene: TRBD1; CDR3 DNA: TGTGCCAGCAGCTTAGTGACAGGGGGAGATCGGTTCACTAATCAGCCCCAGCATTTT; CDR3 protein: CASSLVTGGDRFTNQPQHF
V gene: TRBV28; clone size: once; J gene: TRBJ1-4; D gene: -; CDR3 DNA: TGTGCCAGCAGTCCACATCCGGGCCAGGGAAATGAAAAACTGTTTTTT; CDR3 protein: CASSPHPGQGNEKLFF
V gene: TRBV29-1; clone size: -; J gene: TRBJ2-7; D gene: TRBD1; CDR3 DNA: TGCAGCGTCGACGAGATTGGGACAGGGATCAAGGGCGAGCAGTACTTC; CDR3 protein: CSVDEIGTGIKGEQYF
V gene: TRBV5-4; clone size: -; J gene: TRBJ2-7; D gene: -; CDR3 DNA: TGTGCCAGCAGCCCCCTACGGGACTCCTACGAGCAGTACTTC; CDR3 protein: CASSPLRDSYEQYF
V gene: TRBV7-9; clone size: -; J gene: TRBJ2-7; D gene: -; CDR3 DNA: TGTGCCAGCAGCCCCGCGGTAGCGCGTTCCTACGAGCAGTACTTC; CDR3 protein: CASSPAVARSYEQYF
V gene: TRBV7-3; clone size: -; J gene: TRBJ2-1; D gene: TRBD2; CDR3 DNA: TGTGCCAGCAGCGTGGGACTAGACAATGAGCAGTTCTTC; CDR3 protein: CASSVGLDNEQFF